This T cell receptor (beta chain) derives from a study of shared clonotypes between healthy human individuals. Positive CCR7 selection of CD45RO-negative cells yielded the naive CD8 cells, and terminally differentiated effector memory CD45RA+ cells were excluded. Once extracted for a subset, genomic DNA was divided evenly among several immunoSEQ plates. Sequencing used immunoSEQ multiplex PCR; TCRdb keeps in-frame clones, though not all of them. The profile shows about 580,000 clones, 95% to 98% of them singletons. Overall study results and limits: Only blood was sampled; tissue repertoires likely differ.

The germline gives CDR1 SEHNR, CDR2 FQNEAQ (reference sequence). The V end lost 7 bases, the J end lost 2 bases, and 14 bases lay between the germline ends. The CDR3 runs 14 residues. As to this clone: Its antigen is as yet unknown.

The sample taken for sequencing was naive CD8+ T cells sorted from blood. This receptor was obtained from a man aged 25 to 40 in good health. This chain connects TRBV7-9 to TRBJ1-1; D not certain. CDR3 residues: CASIWKPDNTEAFF. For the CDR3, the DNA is TGTGCCAGCATATGGAAACCGGATAACACTGAAGCTTTCTTT.